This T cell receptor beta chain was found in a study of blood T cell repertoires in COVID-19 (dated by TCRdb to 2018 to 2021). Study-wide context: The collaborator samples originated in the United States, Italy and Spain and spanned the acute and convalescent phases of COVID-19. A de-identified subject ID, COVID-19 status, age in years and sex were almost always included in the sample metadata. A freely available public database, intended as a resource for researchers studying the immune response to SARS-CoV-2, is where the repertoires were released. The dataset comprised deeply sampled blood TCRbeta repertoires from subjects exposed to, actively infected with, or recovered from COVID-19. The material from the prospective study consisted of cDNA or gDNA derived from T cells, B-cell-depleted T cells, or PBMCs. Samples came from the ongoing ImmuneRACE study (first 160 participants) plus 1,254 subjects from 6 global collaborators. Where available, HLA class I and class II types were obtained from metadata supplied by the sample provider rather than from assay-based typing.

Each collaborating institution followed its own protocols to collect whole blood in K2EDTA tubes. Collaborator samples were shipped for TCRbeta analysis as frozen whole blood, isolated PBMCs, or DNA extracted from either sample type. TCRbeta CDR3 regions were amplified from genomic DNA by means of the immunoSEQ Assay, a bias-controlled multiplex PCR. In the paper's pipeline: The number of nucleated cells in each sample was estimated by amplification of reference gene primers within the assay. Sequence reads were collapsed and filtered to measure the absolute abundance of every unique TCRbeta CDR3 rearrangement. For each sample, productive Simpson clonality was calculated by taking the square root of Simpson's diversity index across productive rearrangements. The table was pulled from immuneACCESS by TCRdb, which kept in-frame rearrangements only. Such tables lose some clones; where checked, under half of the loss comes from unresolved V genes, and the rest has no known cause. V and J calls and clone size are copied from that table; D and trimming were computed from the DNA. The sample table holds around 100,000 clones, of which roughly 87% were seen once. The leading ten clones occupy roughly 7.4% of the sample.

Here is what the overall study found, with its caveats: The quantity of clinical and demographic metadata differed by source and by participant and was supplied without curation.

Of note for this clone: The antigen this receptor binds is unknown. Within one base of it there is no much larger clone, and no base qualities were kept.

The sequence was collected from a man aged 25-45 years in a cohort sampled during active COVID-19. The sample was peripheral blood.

The CDR3 region reads CASSQNSYEQYF. Read as DNA, the sequence is TGTGCCAGCAGTCAGAATTCCTACGAGCAGTACTTC. This receptor chain uses TRBV7-2 and TRBJ2-7, with the D gene uncertain. Its CDR3 holds 12 amino acids, cysteine through phenylalanine. The DNA shown is the 36-base CDR3, in frame from base 1. V is shortened by 6 bases, J by 1 base, and the region joining them spans 7 bases. Sequences SGHTA (CDR1) and FQGNSA (CDR2) are obtained from the germline V gene. The CDR3, completed at both ends by the reference TRBV7-2 and TRBJ2-7 genes, gives the full variable domain GAGVSQSPSNKVTEKGKDVELRCDPISGHTALYWYRQSLGQGLEFLIYFQGNSAPDKSGLPSDRFSAERTGGSVSTLTIQRTQQEDSAVYLCASSQNSYEQYFGPGTRLTVT.